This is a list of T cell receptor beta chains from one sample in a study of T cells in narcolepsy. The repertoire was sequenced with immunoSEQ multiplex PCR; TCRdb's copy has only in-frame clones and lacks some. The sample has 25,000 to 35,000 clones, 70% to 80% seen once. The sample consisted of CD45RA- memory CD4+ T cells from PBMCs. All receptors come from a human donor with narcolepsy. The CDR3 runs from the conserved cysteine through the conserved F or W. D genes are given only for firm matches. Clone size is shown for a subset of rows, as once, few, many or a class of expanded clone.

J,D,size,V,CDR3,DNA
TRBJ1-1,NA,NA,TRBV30,CAWKRSNTEAFF,TGTGCCTGGAAAAGAAGTAACACTGAAGCTTTCTTT
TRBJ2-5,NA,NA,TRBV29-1,CSVHPGGQRETQYF,TGCAGCGTCCATCCTGGGGGGCAGCGGGAGACCCAGTACTTC
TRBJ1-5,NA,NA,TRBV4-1,CASSQVDMGFSNQPQHF,TGCGCCAGCAGCCAGGTCGACATGGGCTTCTCAAATCAGCCCCAGCATTTT
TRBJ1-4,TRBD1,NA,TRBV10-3,CARKRQGLITNEKLFF,TGTGCCAGAAAAAGACAGGGTCTGATAACTAATGAAAAACTGTTTTTT
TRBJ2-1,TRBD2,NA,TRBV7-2,CASSLSSGTHNEQFF,TGTGCCAGCAGCTTATCTAGCGGGACACACAATGAGCAGTTCTTC
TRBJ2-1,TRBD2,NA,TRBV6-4,CASSSLAGSYNEQFF,TGTGCCAGCAGTTCACTAGCGGGTTCCTACAATGAGCAGTTCTTC
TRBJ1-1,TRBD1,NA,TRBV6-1,CASSDLGQANTEAFF,TGTGCCAGCAGTGACCTAGGACAGGCGAACACTGAAGCTTTCTTT
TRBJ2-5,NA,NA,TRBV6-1,CASSPRSQVGTQYF,TGTGCCAGCAGTCCCCGGTCCCAAGTAGGGACCCAGTACTTC
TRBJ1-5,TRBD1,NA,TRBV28,CASSLAGGTSQAQHF,TGTGCCAGCAGTTTAGCAGGGGGTACGAGTCAAGCCCAGCATTTT
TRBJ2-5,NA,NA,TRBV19,CASSPTWGGETQYF,TGTGCCAGTAGTCCAACCTGGGGTGGAGAGACCCAGTACTTC
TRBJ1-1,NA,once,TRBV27,CASTRRGAGVRNTEAFF,TGTGCCAGCACCCGCCGAGGGGCGGGGGTACGGAACACTGAAGCTTTCTTT
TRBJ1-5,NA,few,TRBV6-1,CASSESRGLSNQPQHF,TGTGCCAGCAGTGAATCCAGGGGACTGAGCAATCAGCCCCAGCATTTT
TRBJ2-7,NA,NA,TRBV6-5,CASSQTRVRGDEQYF,TGTGCCAGCAGTCAGACCAGGGTACGAGGGGACGAGCAGTACTTC
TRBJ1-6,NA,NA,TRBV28,CASRSQNSPLHF,TGTGCCAGCCGATCACAAAATTCACCCCTCCACTTT
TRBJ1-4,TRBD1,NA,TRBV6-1,CASRGRDRNEKLFF,TGTGCCAGCAGGGGACGGGACAGGAATGAAAAACTGTTTTTT
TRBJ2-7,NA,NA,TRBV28,CASSRHGGYEQYF,TGTGCCAGCAGCCGCCACGGGGGCTACGAGCAGTACTTC
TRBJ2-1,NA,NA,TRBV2,CASSEATGLNEQFF,TGTGCCAGCAGTGAAGCCACGGGCCTCAATGAGCAGTTCTTC